Detailed here is one TCR beta chain. This sample was included in a study of blood T cell repertoires in COVID-19. Study background: The study drew acute and convalescent COVID-19 samples from the United States, Italy and Spain.

Trimming took 5 bases from V and 2 from J, leaving 7 bases between them. The CDR3 is 12 amino acids. Germline CDR1 MDHEN, CDR2 SYDVKM. In the original analysis: How many nucleated cells were present was estimated from reference gene primer amplification. Only in-frame clones appear in the TCRdb table, and some are missing; sequencing was by immunoSEQ multiplex PCR. That table supplies the V and J calls and clone size; D and trimming were determined from the DNA. The table lists about 38,000 clones, 84% of them singletons. The sequence was collected from a man aged 60 to 75 with COVID-19, enrolled during active disease. The chain employs TRBV28 and TRBJ2-7; D is uncertain. Sequencing was done on a sample of peripheral blood. The CDR3 DNA reads as TGTGCCAGCAGTCTCTCGGCCTACGAGCAGTACTTC. Translated: CASSLSAYEQYF. The full variable domain, its missing parts supplied by reference TRBV28 and TRBJ2-7, is DVKVTQSSRYLVKRTGEKVFLECVQDMDHENMFWYRQDPGLGLRLIYFSYDVKMKEKGDIPEGYSVSREKKERFSLILESASTNQTSMYLCASSLSAYEQYFGPGTRLTVT.